Shown below are 4 T cell receptor beta chains from a single sample sequenced in a study of human T cells and chemical hapten exposure. Time point meaning: pre-sensitization, week 0. Treatment here: therapeutic diphenylcyclopropenone sensitization with weekly scalp DPC. TCRdb reprocessed the RACE reads via MiXCR and lists one record per CDR3 protein. The sample consists of roughly 110,000 distinct CDR3 sequences, roughly an eighth of them appearing once. The source material was whole blood, sampled in connection with sensitization to the hapten diphenylcyclopropenone (DPC). Source of these receptors: a woman in her forties or fifties with alopecia areata. Some clones in this sample may be carry-over from other donors' samples.

This clonotype has a count of ten or more. This rearrangement joins TRBV12-3 or TRBV12-4 to TRBJ2-1, with 7 bases matching TRBD2. V lost 2 bases and J lost 8; bases outside the gene matches: 6. The CDR3 runs to 14 residues. The DNA of the CDR3 is TGTGCCAGCAGTTTACGGGGGGTGGGCGATGAGCAGTTCTTC. Protein sequence: CASSLRGVGDEQFF.

This rearrangement joins TRBV7-2 to TRBJ2-3; TRBD2 agrees at 8 bases. The CDR3 runs to 17 residues. The ends lost 1 base at V and 2 bases at J; junction bases unmatched: 8. From germline, CDR1 is SGHTA and CDR2 FQGNSA. The CDR3 DNA is TGTGCCAGCAGCTTAGTCGGGAGGGCCGTAGTCACAGATACGCAGTATTTT. It encodes CASSLVGRAVVTDTQYF.

This clonotype was detected a few times. J is TRBJ1-3 and V is TRBV4-3; maybe TRBD1 (6 bases). There are 17 residues in the CDR3. In germline, CDR1 is LGHNA, CDR2 YSLEER. Trimming stripped 0 bases from V and 0 bases from J, with 12 bases between. As DNA, the CDR3 is TGCGCCAGCAGCCAAGAAACAGGGTTCAACTCTGGAAACACCATATATTTT. Translated, it gives CASSQETGFNSGNTIYF.

The gene calls are TRBV5-1 and TRBJ2-2; a weak D match, TRBD1 (5 bases). This CDR3 has 15 amino acids. Trimming pared 4 bases from V and 2 bases from J, leaving 12 bases between. Germline loops: CDR1 SGHRS, CDR2 YFSETQ. The CDR3 nucleotides read TGCGCCAGCAGCCAAGGGGCGCTTAACACCGGGGAGCTGTTTTTT. Its translation: CASSQGALNTGELFF. Full variable domain (rest looked up from reference TRBV5-1 and TRBJ2-2): KAGVTQTPRYLIKTRGQQVTLSCSPISGHRSVSWYQQTPGQGLQFLFEYFSETQRNKGNFPGRFSGRQFSNSRSEMNVSTLELGDSALYLCASSQGALNTGELFFGEGSRLTVL.